This T cell receptor beta chain originates from a study of blood T cell repertoires in COVID-19. Study-level background: The study drew acute and convalescent COVID-19 samples from the United States, Italy and Spain.

Per the original data handling: Estimated nucleated cell counts came from reference gene primer amplification. TCRdb's copy holds only in-frame clones and misses some; the assay was immunoSEQ multiplex PCR. V, J and clone size reflect that table, while D and trimming were determined from the DNA. The sample lists about 260,000 clones, 82% occurring once. The receptor was derived from a woman older than 75 with acute or convalescent COVID-19. Sequenced sample: peripheral blood.

The CDR3 region has the DNA TGTGCCAGCAGCTCCTCCGGTAGCAATCAGCCCCAGCATTTT. Translation: CASSSSGSNQPQHF. The rearrangement links TRBV6-5 to TRBJ1-5, with D uncertain. The germline CDR1 and CDR2 sequences are MNHEY and SVGAGI. This CDR3 spans 14 amino acids. V was pared by 6 bases and J by 0 bases, with 9 bases between.